This TCR beta chain was captured by sequencing in a study of human T cells and chemical hapten exposure. Study-wide context: TCR yields differed between samples (mainly from small differences in pooled library volume).

CDR3 size: 13 residues. Germline V lookup: CDR1 SGHAT, CDR2 FQNNGV. The ends were cut back, 8 bases at V and 4 bases at J, with 15 bases in the middle. General observations from the study: A positive correlation with patch test score was found for PT1 expanded TCR counts. Counts of TCRs above 1 in 1000 frequency stayed unchanged with DPC sensitization.

Attachment of unique molecular identifiers to individual cDNA molecules was performed in the library. MiXCR was run by TCRdb on the RACE reads, yielding one entry per CDR3 protein. The sample carries 97,000 or so distinct CDR3 sequences, 25% to 30% recorded once. A note on this clonotype: Its cognate antigen is unknown.

Specified time point: patch test 3, about 24 weeks after DPC sensitization. As for treatment: therapeutic diphenylcyclopropenone sensitization with weekly scalp DPC. This sample comprised whole blood, obtained in connection with sensitization to the hapten diphenylcyclopropenone (DPC). The source of this sequence is a middle-aged man with alopecia areata. Some clones in this sample may be carry-over from other donors' samples. V is TRBV11-2 and J is TRBJ2-7, with D uncertain. The CDR3 here is CASGGETSYEQYF. The DNA of the CDR3 is TGTGCCAGCGGTGGAGAGACCTCATACGAGCAGTACTTC.